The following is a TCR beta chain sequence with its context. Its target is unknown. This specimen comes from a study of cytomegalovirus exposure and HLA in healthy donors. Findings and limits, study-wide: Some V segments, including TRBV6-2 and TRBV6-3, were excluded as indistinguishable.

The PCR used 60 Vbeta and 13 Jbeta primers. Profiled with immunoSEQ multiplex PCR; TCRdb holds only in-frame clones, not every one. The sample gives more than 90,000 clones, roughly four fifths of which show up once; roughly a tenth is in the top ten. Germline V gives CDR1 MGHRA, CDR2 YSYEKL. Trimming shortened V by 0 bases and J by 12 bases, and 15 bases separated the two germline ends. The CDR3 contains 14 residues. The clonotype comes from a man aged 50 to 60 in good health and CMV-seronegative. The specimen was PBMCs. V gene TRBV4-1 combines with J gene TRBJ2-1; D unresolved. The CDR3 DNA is TGCGCCAGCAGCCAAGATCTTGGAGACCGTACGCAGTTCTTC. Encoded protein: CASSQDLGDRTQFF.